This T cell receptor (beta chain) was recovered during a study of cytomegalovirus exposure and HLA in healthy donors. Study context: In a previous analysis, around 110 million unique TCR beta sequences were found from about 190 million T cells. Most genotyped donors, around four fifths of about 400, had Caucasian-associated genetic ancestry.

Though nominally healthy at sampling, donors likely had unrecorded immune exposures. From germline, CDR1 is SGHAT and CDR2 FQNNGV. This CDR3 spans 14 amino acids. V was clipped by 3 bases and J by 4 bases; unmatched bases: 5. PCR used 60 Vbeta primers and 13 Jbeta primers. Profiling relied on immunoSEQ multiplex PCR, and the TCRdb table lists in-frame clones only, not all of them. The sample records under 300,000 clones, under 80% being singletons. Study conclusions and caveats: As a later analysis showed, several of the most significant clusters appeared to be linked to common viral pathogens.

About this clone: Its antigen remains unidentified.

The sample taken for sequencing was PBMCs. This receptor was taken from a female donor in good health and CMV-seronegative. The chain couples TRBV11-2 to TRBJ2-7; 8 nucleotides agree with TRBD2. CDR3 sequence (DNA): TGTGCCAGCAGCTTGCAAGCGGGAGCATACGAGCAGTACTTC. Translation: CASSLQAGAYEQYF.